These 23 T cell receptor beta chains originate from one sample sequenced in a study of T-cell memory formation after mild COVID-19 (dated by TCRdb to about 2021). Library construction relied on 5' RACE. Data came from an Illumina NovaSeq 6000. TCRdb trimmed the raw reads at Q25, called clones with MiXCR and kept productive beta chains. Identical CDR3 proteins give one entry, which carries the most common genes and DNA. Present in this sample are just over 400,000 distinct CDR3 sequences, under 25% of which were seen just once. In total, the top ten clones hold under 15% of the sample. The sequenced material came from PBMCs or a T cell subset sorted from them (not recorded which). These TCRs come from an adult woman who had mild COVID-19 (a few samples of this study predate the infection). The sample titles of this study are shuffled in the database, so cell type and time point are left out; the donor was told from shared clones.

The V call is TRBV5-1, the J call TRBJ1-1; no reliable D call. Germline V gene data show CDR1 as SGHRS and CDR2 as YFSETQ. CDR3 size: 14 residues. With 0 bases removed from V and 2 bases from J, the gap between germline ends came to 8 bases. The CDR3 loop reads CASSLAPDNTEAFF. In nucleotides, the CDR3 is TGCGCCAGCAGCTTGGCCCCCGATAACACTGAAGCTTTCTTT.

The chain uses TRBV27 and TRBJ2-1; 7 nucleotides line up with TRBD1. This CDR3 region has 12 residues. Germline CDR1 and CDR2: MNHEY and SMNVEV (reference sequence). V shed 8 bases and J 6 bases; nucleotides not matched to a gene: 4. DNA of the CDR3: TGTGCCAGCTGGGACAGCCTCAATGAGCAGTTCTTC. Amino acid sequence: CASWDSLNEQFF.

The gene calls are TRBV4-1 and TRBJ1-1; D remains ambiguous. This CDR3 is 14 amino acids long. V dropped 1 base and J dropped 1 base, with 7 bases sitting between them. CDR1 is MGHRA and CDR2 is YSYEKL in the germline V gene. The CDR3 DNA is TGCGCCAGCAGCCAAGTGGTTAGGAACACTGAAGCTTTCTTT. Protein sequence: CASSQVVRNTEAFF.

The V and J genes are TRBV7-9 and TRBJ1-2; D remains unclear. Per germline, CDR1 SEHNR and CDR2 FQNEAQ (reference sequence). The CDR3 runs to 15 residues. Trimming took off 4 bases at V and 8 bases at J, with 20 bases between the two ends. The chain's CDR3 is CASSSSRLIPAGYTF. The CDR3 nucleotides read TGTGCCAGCAGCTCTTCACGGCTGATTCCGGCAGGCTACACCTTC.

This rearrangement joins TRBV11-2 to TRBJ2-2, with 7 positions matching TRBD1. V shed 5 bases, J shed 4 bases, and the junction held 4 bases outside the gene matches. Germline values: CDR1 SGHAT, CDR2 FQNNGV. There are 14 residues in the CDR3. The CDR3 spells CASSPTGPTGELFF. The CDR3 DNA is TGTGCCAGCAGCCCGACAGGGCCCACCGGGGAGCTGTTTTTT. Combining the CDR3 with reference TRBV11-2 and TRBJ2-2 gives the whole variable domain EAGVAQSPRYKIIEKRQSVAFWCNPISGHATLYWYQQILGQGPKLLIQFQNNGVVDDSQLPKDRFSAERLKGVDSTLKIQPAKLEDSAVYLCASSPTGPTGELFFGEGSRLTVL.

This clonotype was seen just once. CDR3 in amino acids: CASSFSAAALELFF. CDR3 coding DNA: TGTGCCAGCAGTTTCAGCGCGGCAGCGCTTGAACTGTTTTTT. The V and J genes are TRBV27 and TRBJ1-4, with no clear D. Trimming cost V 3 bases and J 12 bases, with 17 bases left between them. Germline CDR1 and CDR2: MNHEY and SMNVEV (reference sequence). The CDR3 consists of 14 residues.

This chain joins TRBV20-1 and TRBJ2-3; maybe TRBD2 (5 bases). From germline, CDR1 is DFQATT and CDR2 SNEGSKA (reference sequence). The germline V and J ends were trimmed by 1 base and 3 bases, with 14 bases remaining between them. This CDR3 region has 15 residues. In DNA form, the CDR3 reads TGCAGTGCTAGAGTTCTCGGGGTCAGGACAGATACGCAGTATTTT. Its translation is CSARVLGVRTDTQYF.

The V call is TRBV24-1, the J call TRBJ2-2, with a weak D call TRBD1 (6 bases). CDR1 and CDR2 from the germline V gene are KGHDR and SFDVKD. The V end lost 1 base, the J end lost 1 base, and 12 bases lay between the germline ends. The CDR3 is 17 amino acids. The CDR3 DNA reads as TGTGCCACCAGTGATTTTGGCACAGGGAAGAACACCGGGGAGCTGTTTTTT. Its protein is CATSDFGTGKNTGELFF.

V gene TRBV7-7 combines with J gene TRBJ2-3; D is undetermined. This CDR3 contains 14 residues. CDR1 is SSHAT and CDR2 is FNYEAQ in the germline V gene (reference sequence). V was shortened by 1 base and J by 2 bases, with 7 bases between the two germline ends. The CDR3 sequence is CASSLGEATDTQYF. CDR3 nucleotides: TGTGCCAGCAGCTTAGGTGAGGCCACAGATACGCAGTATTTT. Full variable domain (rest looked up from reference TRBV7-7 and TRBJ2-3): GAGVSQSPRYKVTKRGQDVTLRCDPISSHATLYWYQQALGQGPEFLTYFNYEAQPDKSGLPSDRFSAERPEGSISTLTIQRTEQRDSAMYRCASSLGEATDTQYFGPGTRLTVL.

The rearrangement uses TRBV7-9 and TRBJ2-5; possibly TRBD2 for D (5 bases). Trimming removed 1 base from V and 5 bases from J, with 11 bases in between. The length of the CDR3 is 14 residues. Germline loops: CDR1 SEHNR, CDR2 FQNEAQ (reference sequence). In DNA, the CDR3 is TGTGCCAGCAGCTTAGTGGGGAGTGGGGAGACCCAGTACTTC. It yields the protein CASSLVGSGETQYF.

V usage is TRBV4-1 and J usage is TRBJ1-2; no clear D gene. V was shortened by 2 bases and J by 4 bases, with 17 bases between the two germline ends. The germline V gene has CDR1 MGHRA and CDR2 YSYEKL. There are 16 residues in the CDR3. The CDR3 nucleotides read TGCGCCAGCAGCCAACGTATTGCGGCAGGACTCTATGGCTACACCTTC. This translates into CASSQRIAAGLYGYTF.

This clonotype came up a few times. This chain joins TRBV15 and TRBJ1-2; D possibly corresponds to TRBD1 (6 bases). Deletions cut 6 bases from V and 1 base from J, with 9 bases between. There are 13 residues in the CDR3. Germline V gene lookup returns CDR1 LNHNV and CDR2 YYDKDF (reference sequence). The CDR3: CATRGDNNYGYTF. DNA of the CDR3: TGTGCCACCAGGGGGGACAATAACTATGGCTACACCTTC.

CDR3 loop: CASSSSGTRTDTQYF. For the CDR3, the DNA is TGTGCCAGCAGCTCTTCCGGGACTAGAACAGATACGCAGTATTTT. This chain joins TRBV7-6 and TRBJ2-3, with TRBD2 matching 8 bases. Germline values: CDR1 SGHVS, CDR2 FNYEAQ. V lost 4 bases and J lost 3; bases outside the gene matches: 6. This CDR3 has 15 residues.

This clonotype was found a few times. The rearrangement uses TRBV6-2 or TRBV6-3 and TRBJ2-7, with D uncertain. Per the germline V gene, CDR1 is MNHEY and CDR2 is SVGEGT. The CDR3 spans 13 residues. V was pared by 5 bases and J by 3 bases, with 11 bases between. The CDR3 DNA reads TGTGCCAGCAGTAGCGAAAGTTACTACGAGCAGTACTTC. Its protein is CASSSESYYEQYF.

V and J are TRBV7-9 and TRBJ2-5; 13 bases agree with TRBD2. V lost 4 bases, J lost 3 bases, and 11 bases stayed unmatched. Germline CDR1 and CDR2: SEHNR and FQNEAQ (reference sequence). The CDR3 has 18 amino acids. DNA of the CDR3: TGTGCCAGCAGCTCAACGACTAGCGGGGGGTTTGTTGAAGAGACCCAGTACTTC. Translation: CASSSTTSGGFVEETQYF.

There are a few counts of this clonotype. The rearrangement links TRBV5-5 to TRBJ2-7; TRBD2 matches at 8 bases. The CDR3 covers 14 residues. Germline loops: CDR1 SGHKS, CDR2 YYEKEE (reference sequence). V gave up 4 bases and J gave up 3 bases; unmatched junction bases: 6. The CDR3 protein is CASSGGLARYEQYF. CDR3 bases: TGTGCCAGCAGCGGAGGACTAGCTCGCTACGAGCAGTACTTC.

V gene TRBV12-3 or TRBV12-4 combines with J gene TRBJ2-7; 9 nucleotides agree with TRBD1. V dropped 4 bases and J dropped 5; count of bases not matched to a gene: 9. The CDR3 is 15 residues long. This CDR3 is CASSSQDRGSHEQYF. The CDR3 DNA follows: TGTGCCAGCAGTTCCCAGGACAGGGGTTCTCACGAGCAGTACTTC.

This clonotype was seen repeatedly, ten times or more. The chain carries TRBV20-1 and TRBJ2-6; tentative D call: TRBD1 (6 bases). V shed 0 bases and J shed 0 bases, with 12 bases lying between them. The CDR3 contains 17 residues. Germline V gene lookup returns CDR1 DFQATT and CDR2 SNEGSKA (reference sequence). CDR3 coding DNA: TGCAGTGCTAGAGATCAACAGGGACGCTCTGGGGCCAACGTCCTGACTTTC. Translation: CSARDQQGRSGANVLTF.

This clonotype showed up just a few times. The rearrangement uses TRBV7-9 and TRBJ1-2; perhaps TRBD1 as D (5 bases). The CDR3 runs to 12 residues. V was shortened by 4 bases and J by 8 bases, with 11 bases between the two germline ends. CDR1 and CDR2 (germline): SEHNR, FQNEAQ (reference sequence). The CDR3 DNA follows: TGTGCCAGCAGCTCCCCACAGGCGGGCTACACCTTC. Amino acid sequence: CASSSPQAGYTF.

This clonotype was observed a handful of times. The junction departs from germline at one end; a sequencing error may be responsible. V and J are TRBV5-1 and TRBJ2-3; D might be TRBD2 (7 bases). The germline gives CDR1 SGHRS, CDR2 YFSETQ. This CDR3 has 12 residues. The CDR3: CASSLEGGLGNF. The CDR3 DNA is TGCGCCAGCAGCTTGGAGGGGGGGCTGGGCAATTTT.

The V and J genes are TRBV5-1 and TRBJ2-3, with 9 bases aligning to TRBD2. Trimming cost V 6 bases and J 6 bases; bases outside gene matches: 8. Germline-derived CDR1 and CDR2 are SGHRS and YFSETQ. The CDR3 extends over 14 amino acids. CDR3 sequence reads: CASIQREAVDTQYF. The CDR3 region has the DNA TGCGCCAGCATCCAGCGGGAGGCTGTGGATACGCAGTATTTT.

This clonotype was seen only a few times. V usage is TRBV24-1 and J usage is TRBJ1-6, with D possibly being TRBD1 (5 bases). CDR3 length: 13 amino acids. The ends were cut back, 7 bases at V and 6 bases at J, with 9 bases in the middle. Germline-derived CDR1 and CDR2 are KGHDR and SFDVKD. The CDR3 loop reads CATSKGINSPLHF. Here the CDR3 DNA reads TGTGCCACCAGCAAGGGGATTAATTCACCCCTCCACTTT.

This clonotype was recorded a few times. V is TRBV20-1 and J is TRBJ2-1; tentative D call: TRBD1 (7 bases). The CDR3 totals 16 residues. Germline lookup yields CDR1 DFQATT and CDR2 SNEGSKA (reference sequence). V lost 1 base and J lost 9, with 22 bases in between. The DNA of the CDR3 is TGCAGTGCTAGAGCTTACGGGGGACAGCCGCCTGGTGAGCAGTTCTTC. Protein: CSARAYGGQPPGEQFF.